A selection of T cell receptor beta chains follows, all from one sample in a study of cytomegalovirus exposure and HLA in healthy donors. Some clones are missing from TCRdb's copy, which holds only in-frame ones; the method was immunoSEQ multiplex PCR. Of about 150,000 clones in the sample, 9.7% were seen once. Sequenced sample: PBMCs. These receptors came from a man in his fifties or sixties in good health and CMV-seronegative. Both conserved end residues are part of each CDR3. D genes are given only for firm matches. Not all rows give a size; the values are once, few, many and, for expanded clones, a class.

j_call d_call clone_size v_call cdr3_nt cdr3_aa
TRBJ2-5 NA few TRBV18 TGTGCCAGCTCAGGGACTTTTCAAGAGACCCAGTACTTC CASSGTFQETQYF
TRBJ2-5 TRBD1 few TRBV2 TGTGCCAGCAGGGGGGACAGGGGGCGGGAGACCCAGTACTTC CASRGDRGRETQYF
TRBJ1-1 NA NA TRBV5-8 TGTGCCAGCAGCTTGGAGCGGGACACTGAAGCTTTCTTT CASSLERDTEAFF
TRBJ2-7 NA NA TRBV5-3 TGTGCCAGAAGCTTGAATAGCGGCCGAAGCTCCTACGAGCAGTACTTC CARSLNSGRSSYEQYF
TRBJ2-1 NA NA TRBV7-3 TGTGCCAGCACGCCCGGGCCATCTCAGGGGGAGCAGTTCTTC CASTPGPSQGEQFF
TRBJ2-3 NA few TRBV12-2 TGTGCAAGTCGCTTAAAGACGGGGCGGGAGGCTCTCACAGATACGCAGTATTTT CASRLKTGREALTDTQYF
TRBJ1-1 TRBD1 few TRBV4-2 TGTGCCAGCAGCCAAGCAGGGGGATCGGACACTGAAGCTTTCTTT CASSQAGGSDTEAFF
TRBJ2-1 NA NA TRBV12-5 TGTGCTAGTGGTTCCTCCTGGCAGGGCGATGAGCAGTTCTTC CASGSSWQGDEQFF
TRBJ2-1 NA NA TRBV25-1 TGTGCCAGCAGTGGGCAGGGCTCCTACAATGAGCAGTTCTTC CASSGQGSYNEQFF
TRBJ2-1 TRBD2 NA TRBV19 TGTGCCAGTAGGGTAAATCAAGCGGGAGGGCCTACGGGTGAGCAGTTCTTC CASRVNQAGGPTGEQFF
TRBJ1-5 TRBD1 few TRBV5-1 TGCGCCAGCAGCTTGGCAGGGGGCGGCCAGCCCCAGCATTTT CASSLAGGGQPQHF
TRBJ1-6 NA few TRBV30 TGTGCCTGGAGTGTACGAGGCTCCTATAATTCACCCCTCCACTTT CAWSVRGSYNSPLHF
TRBJ2-1 TRBD2 few TRBV9 TGTGCCAGCAGCGTAGGAGGGACTAGCCCTCAGGAGCAGTTCTTC CASSVGGTSPQEQFF
TRBJ2-1 TRBD2 few TRBV29-1 TGCAGCGTTGACGTCCTAGCGGCTTACAATGAGCAGTTCTTC CSVDVLAAYNEQFF
TRBJ2-5 TRBD2 NA TRBV27 TGTGCCAGCAGTTCAGGACTAGCGGGAGATCAAGAGACCCAGTACTTC CASSSGLAGDQETQYF
TRBJ1-3 NA few TRBV10-3 TGTGCCATCAGAGCCGAGATCTCTGGAAACACCATATATTTT CAIRAEISGNTIYF
TRBJ1-5 TRBD1 NA TRBV19 TGTGCCAGTAGGACAGGGGGCGTATGGCAGCCCCAGCATTTT CASRTGGVWQPQHF
TRBJ1-1 NA NA TRBV27 TGTGCCAGCAGGAGAACAGGAAAGAACACTGAAGCTTTCTTT CASRRTGKNTEAFF
TRBJ2-7 TRBD2 few TRBV6-1 TGTGCCAGCAGTGGACTAGCGGGACCCTACGAGCAGTACTTC CASSGLAGPYEQYF
TRBJ2-1 TRBD1 NA TRBV6-1 TGTGCCAGCCTCGACAGGGTTACCTACAATGAGCAGTTCTTC CASLDRVTYNEQFF
TRBJ2-7 TRBD1 few TRBV5-4 TGTGCCAGCAGCTTGGACAGGGGGTCATACGAGCAGTACTTC CASSLDRGSYEQYF
TRBJ1-4 NA NA TRBV19 TGTGCCAGTAGTATGGACGGCGGGTCTAATGAAAAACTGTTTTTT CASSMDGGSNEKLFF
TRBJ1-2 TRBD1 NA TRBV6-4 TGTGCCAGCAGGCCGGGACAGAGCTATGGCTACACCTTC CASRPGQSYGYTF
TRBJ1-4 TRBD1 few TRBV6-1 TGTGCCAGCAGTGAATTAATGGAGACAGGGGATGAAAAACTGTTTTTT CASSELMETGDEKLFF
TRBJ1-5 NA few TRBV19 TGTGCCAGTAGTATATACAAGAATAGCAATCAGCCCCAGCATTTT CASSIYKNSNQPQHF
TRBJ2-7 NA NA TRBV5-3 TGTGCCAGAAGCTTGGCGGCGACTACTCAAGATACCTACGAGCAGTACTTC CARSLAATTQDTYEQYF
TRBJ2-5 NA NA TRBV21-1 TGTGCCAGCAGCAAAGAGGGGGAGGGGGAAGAGACCCAGTACTTC CASSKEGEGEETQYF
TRBJ2-2 TRBD1 few TRBV6-6 TGTGCCAGCAGTTACGGGGACAGGGGTCCCGGGGAGCTGTTTTTT CASSYGDRGPGELFF
TRBJ2-1 TRBD2 NA TRBV7-7 TGTGCCAGCAGCTCCGGGACTACGTCCTACAATGAGCAGTTCTTC CASSSGTTSYNEQFF
TRBJ2-7 NA NA TRBV10-2 TGCGCCAGCACCCTAGGGCAGGGTCCCTACGAGCAGTACTTC CASTLGQGPYEQYF
TRBJ1-1 TRBD1 few TRBV25-1 TGTGCCAGCAGTGCACAAACAGGGGACACTGAAGCTTTCTTT CASSAQTGDTEAFF
TRBJ1-4 NA NA TRBV5-4 TGTGCCAGCAGCCACAGGGCTAACGGTAATGAAAAACTGTTTTTT CASSHRANGNEKLFF
TRBJ2-2 TRBD2 few TRBV7-3 TGTGCCAGCAGCCCTACATTCGGGACTACCACCGGGGAGCTGTTTTTT CASSPTFGTTTGELFF
TRBJ2-2 NA NA TRBV5-6 TGTGCCAGCAGCTTGGTCGCAGCGCTGAACACCGGGGAGCTGTTTTTT CASSLVAALNTGELFF
TRBJ2-2 TRBD1 NA TRBV5-4 TGTGCCAGCAGCCCCGGGACAGCGAACACCGGGGAGCTGTTTTTT CASSPGTANTGELFF
TRBJ1-2 NA few TRBV28 TGTGCCAGCAGTTTAAACAGGGCTGGCTACACCTTC CASSLNRAGYTF
TRBJ2-7 TRBD2 NA TRBV7-3 TGTGCCAGCAGCTGGGCTAGCGGGTACGAGCAGTACTTC CASSWASGYEQYF
TRBJ2-7 TRBD1 NA TRBV5-1 TGCGCCAGCAGCTTGTTAGGGACAGCTAACGAGCAGTACTTC CASSLLGTANEQYF
TRBJ2-7 TRBD1 NA TRBV29-1 TGCAGCGTTGGGGGCCTGACAGGGGGAGCCTACGAGCAGTACTTC CSVGGLTGGAYEQYF
TRBJ1-1 TRBD1 few TRBV7-3 TGTGCCAGCAGCGGACAGGGGTACACTGAAGCTTTCTTT CASSGQGYTEAFF
TRBJ2-2 NA NA TRBV4-1 TGCGCCAGCAGCCAAGAGGGGACAACGGAAAACACCGGGGAGCTGTTTTTT CASSQEGTTENTGELFF
TRBJ2-7 TRBD1 many TRBV7-3 TGTGCCAGCAGCTTAACGCCCCCGGGACAGGGCATCAACGAGCAGTACTTC CASSLTPPGQGINEQYF
TRBJ2-1 TRBD2 NA TRBV19 TGTGCCAGTAGTGTGGGACTAGCGGGAATCAATGAGCAGTTCTTC CASSVGLAGINEQFF
TRBJ1-3 NA few TRBV28 TGTGCCAGCAGTTTATGGGGCAGGGCCTCTGGAAACACCATATATTTT CASSLWGRASGNTIYF
TRBJ2-7 TRBD1 NA TRBV6-5 TGTGCCAGCAGTCGCAGGGGGCTGAGCTCCTACGAGCAGTACTTC CASSRRGLSSYEQYF
TRBJ2-3 TRBD1 few TRBV11-2 TGTGCCAGCAGCCATCCAGGGGGAAGCACAGATACGCAGTATTTT CASSHPGGSTDTQYF
TRBJ2-3 NA few TRBV6-5 TGTGCCAGCCAGGCAGCTACGGGCACAGATACGCAGTATTTT CASQAATGTDTQYF
TRBJ2-7 TRBD1 NA TRBV18 TGTGCCAGCCGGGGACAGGGTCATTCCTACGAGCAGTACTTC CASRGQGHSYEQYF
TRBJ2-3 TRBD2 NA TRBV5-1 TGCGCCAGCAACGAGGGCGGGAGCCCAGATACGCAGTATTTT CASNEGGSPDTQYF
TRBJ2-6 NA NA TRBV2 TGTGCCAGCAGTGAGACTTCTGGGGCCAACGTCCTGACTTTC CASSETSGANVLTF
TRBJ2-5 TRBD1 few TRBV19 TGTGCCAGTAGTATTGACAGGGGGTCCGGGACCCAGTACTTC CASSIDRGSGTQYF
TRBJ1-4 NA NA TRBV5-1 TGCGCCAGCTCTGACACAGCAACTAATGAAAAACTGTTTTTT CASSDTATNEKLFF